This TCR beta chain appears in the sequencing data of a study of blood T cell repertoires in COVID-19. Germline V gene sequence: CDR1 SGHTA, CDR2 FQGNSA. CDR3 length: 15 residues. V dropped 5 bases and J dropped 0 bases, with 12 bases sitting between them. Authors' data handling: Researchers report that nucleated cell counts were estimated from reference gene primer amplification. Some clones are missing from TCRdb's copy, which holds only in-frame ones; the method was immunoSEQ multiplex PCR. V, J and clone size are those of that table, while D and trimming were read from the DNA. The data contain approximately 98,000 clones, approximately 83% of them seen just once; the ten biggest clones take up approximately 4.1%.

This sequence joins TRBV7-2 and TRBJ2-3; a possible D gene is TRBD1 (5 bases). This clonotype was sampled from a woman between 65 and 79 years old with acute or convalescent COVID-19. The source material was peripheral blood. Here the CDR3 DNA reads TGTGCCAGCAGCGCGACAGCAACTAGCACAGATACGCAGTATTTT. Translated, it gives CASSATATSTDTQYF. Full variable domain (remainder filled in from reference TRBV7-2 and TRBJ2-3): GAGVSQSPSNKVTEKGKDVELRCDPISGHTALYWYRQSLGQGLEFLIYFQGNSAPDKSGLPSDRFSAERTGGSVSTLTIQRTQQEDSAVYLCASSATATSTDTQYFGPGTRLTVL.